Listed below are T cell receptor beta chains from one sample, sequenced in a study of cytomegalovirus exposure and HLA in healthy donors. TCRdb's copy holds only in-frame clones and misses some; the assay was immunoSEQ multiplex PCR. The profile shows 150,000 to 250,000 clones, roughly 85% of them singletons. Specimen: PBMCs. The receptors originated from a young woman in good health and CMV-seropositive. Each CDR3 is given with its conserved first and last residue. Each record gives: V gene, D gene, clone size, J gene, CDR3 DNA, CDR3 protein. The D gene is left open where the match is weak. Clone size is given for some rows only: seen once, a few or many times, or a class if the clone is expanded.

TRBV7-9,NA,NA,TRBJ1-4,TGTGCCAGCAGCCCCCCCCTTAGGGAGGAGAAGGCAACTAATGAAAAACTGTTTTTT,CASSPPLREEKATNEKLFF
TRBV11-2,TRBD1,NA,TRBJ2-5,TGTGCCAGCAGCTACGGGACAGGGGGAGAGACCCAGTACTTC,CASSYGTGGETQYF
TRBV19,TRBD1,NA,TRBJ1-1,TGTGCCAGTAGTATGGGGACAGCCCTTAACACTGAAGCTTTCTTT,CASSMGTALNTEAFF
TRBV10-3,TRBD2,NA,TRBJ2-2,TGTGCCATCAGTGGCGGGGGTACCGGGGAGCTGTTTTTT,CAISGGGTGELFF
TRBV4-3,TRBD2,NA,TRBJ2-2,TGCGCCAGCAGCCAAGGGTTAGCGGGGGTAAACACCGGGGAGCTGTTTTTT,CASSQGLAGVNTGELFF
TRBV13,TRBD1,few,TRBJ1-3,TGTGCCAGCAGCTTAGGGCCTGGAAGGGACAGGGTCCCCATCTCTGGAAACACCATATATTTT,CASSLGPGRDRVPISGNTIYF
TRBV29-1,NA,NA,TRBJ1-2,TGCAGCGTTATCAGGGTTAACTATGGCTACACCTTC,CSVIRVNYGYTF
TRBV5-1,TRBD1,NA,TRBJ1-1,TGCGCCAGCAGCTTTGGGACAGCTGAAGCTTTCTTT,CASSFGTAEAFF
TRBV10-3,TRBD1,NA,TRBJ2-7,TGTGCCATCAGTGGGGGACAGGGTTTGTACGAGCAGTACTTC,CAISGGQGLYEQYF
TRBV7-2,TRBD1,NA,TRBJ2-7,TGTGCCAGCAGCACAGGACAGGGGTACGAGCAGTACTTC,CASSTGQGYEQYF
TRBV7-2,TRBD1,NA,TRBJ1-2,TGTGCCAGCAGCTGGACAGGGATGAGTGGCTACACCTTC,CASSWTGMSGYTF
TRBV27,NA,NA,TRBJ1-5,TGTGCCAGCAGTCTGACACAGGGTTTGGGTCAGCCCCAGCATTTT,CASSLTQGLGQPQHF
TRBV6-1,TRBD1,NA,TRBJ1-5,TGTGCCAGCACCTCGGACAGGGCTGGCAATCAGCCCCAGCATTTT,CASTSDRAGNQPQHF
TRBV27,TRBD2,NA,TRBJ2-7,TGTGCCAGCAGACATTCCCCGGCGGGGGGAGACTACGAGCAGTACTTC,CASRHSPAGGDYEQYF
TRBV11-3,TRBD1,NA,TRBJ2-7,TGTGCCAGCAGCTTGGGACAGGGGAGGGGGTACGAGCAGTACTTC,CASSLGQGRGYEQYF
TRBV29-1,NA,NA,TRBJ1-1,TGCAGCGTTGAAGAGAACGGCACTGAAGCTTTCTTT,CSVEENGTEAFF
TRBV9,NA,NA,TRBJ2-7,TGTGCCAGCAGCGTAATTGCAGACTCCTACGAGCAGTACTTC,CASSVIADSYEQYF
TRBV19,TRBD1,NA,TRBJ2-3,TGTGCCAGTAGTCCAGAAGTCGCGGGACAGGGGTTTTCCACAGATACGCAGTATTTT,CASSPEVAGQGFSTDTQYF
TRBV27,TRBD2,NA,TRBJ2-3,TGTGCCAGCAGTCGACTAGCGGGGGGGACCAAACTCGGCACAGATACGCAGTATTTT,CASSRLAGGTKLGTDTQYF
TRBV5-6,NA,NA,TRBJ1-2,TGTGCCAGCAGCCCCCACGGTCGAGGGGGAAAGGTTTATGGCTACACCTTC,CASSPHGRGGKVYGYTF
TRBV27,NA,NA,TRBJ1-5,TGTGCCAGCAGTTTTCGGAGTTATCAGCCCCAGCATTTT,CASSFRSYQPQHF
TRBV5-6,NA,few,TRBJ2-2,TGTGCCAGCAGCTTGATCAGGCCAGCCTTGACCGGGGAGCTGTTTTTT,CASSLIRPALTGELFF
TRBV19,NA,NA,TRBJ1-2,TGTGCCAGTAGTATCCGGGAACTCAACTATGGCTACACCTTC,CASSIRELNYGYTF
TRBV7-9,NA,NA,TRBJ2-1,TGTGCCAGCAGCTTAGGGACTCGGGGGCAGTTCTTC,CASSLGTRGQFF
TRBV4-3,NA,NA,TRBJ2-7,TGCGCCAGCAGCCAAGTAGCGGGACAGGGTTACGAGCAGTACTTC,CASSQVAGQGYEQYF
TRBV14,TRBD1,NA,TRBJ1-2,TGTGCCAGCAGCTTGGGACAGGGGGTAGTCTATGGCTACACCTTC,CASSLGQGVVYGYTF
TRBV5-1,NA,NA,TRBJ1-2,TGCGCCAGCAGCTTGGAGGTGGGCGCCGTTGGCTACACCTTC,CASSLEVGAVGYTF
TRBV2,TRBD1,NA,TRBJ1-4,TGTGCCAGCAGGGGACAGGGCAGTCATGAAAAACTGTTTTTT,CASRGQGSHEKLFF
TRBV30,TRBD2,NA,TRBJ2-7,TGCGGGGCGGGGAGGGCATCCTACGAGCAGTACTTC,CGAGRASYEQYF
TRBV5-4,NA,NA,TRBJ1-6,TGTGCCAGCAGCCGACAGGCAGATAATTCACCCCTCCACTTT,CASSRQADNSPLHF
TRBV11-2,NA,NA,TRBJ1-5,TGTGCCAGCAGCTTAGGTTCAGGGCTCAATCAGCCCCAGCATTTT,CASSLGSGLNQPQHF
TRBV5-1,TRBD1,NA,TRBJ1-2,TGCGCCAGCAGCCTCGGGACAGTTCCTTTAGGTTACACCTTC,CASSLGTVPLGYTF
TRBV5-1,TRBD1,NA,TRBJ1-3,TGCGCCAGCAGCCAAGGATCCGGGACAGGTTTCCGAAACACCATATATTTT,CASSQGSGTGFRNTIYF
TRBV16,NA,NA,TRBJ1-2,TGTGCCAGCAGCCAATTATCCCAGGGGACTACCTATGGCTACACCTTC,CASSQLSQGTTYGYTF
TRBV7-2,TRBD1,few,TRBJ2-7,TGTGCCAGCAGCCGTGGACAGGGTGCAGGTCGCGAGCAGTACTTC,CASSRGQGAGREQYF
TRBV6-1,NA,NA,TRBJ1-5,TGTGCCAGCAGTGAAGGTAGTGACAGGAATCAGCCCCAGCATTTT,CASSEGSDRNQPQHF
TRBV4-1,TRBD1,NA,TRBJ2-1,TGCGCCAGCAGCCAAGGCCCCGGGACAGCAAGTTACAATGAGCAGTTCTTC,CASSQGPGTASYNEQFF
TRBV14,TRBD1,NA,TRBJ1-2,TGTGCCAGCAGCCGGGGGACAGGGGTCTATGGCTACACCTTC,CASSRGTGVYGYTF
TRBV5-1,NA,NA,TRBJ1-6,TGCGCCAGCAGCTTGGCAGGGTGGTCACCCCTCCACTTT,CASSLAGWSPLHF
TRBV10-3,TRBD1,NA,TRBJ2-7,TGTGCCATCAGTGAGTCGCTCGGGACAGGGGTTTACGAGCAGTACTTC,CAISESLGTGVYEQYF
TRBV9,NA,NA,TRBJ1-3,TGTGCCAGCAGCGCCCGGGACATTGATGGAAACACCATATATTTT,CASSARDIDGNTIYF
TRBV2,NA,NA,TRBJ1-1,TGTGCCAGCAGTGGGAGTGGAGAGAACACTGAAGCTTTCTTT,CASSGSGENTEAFF